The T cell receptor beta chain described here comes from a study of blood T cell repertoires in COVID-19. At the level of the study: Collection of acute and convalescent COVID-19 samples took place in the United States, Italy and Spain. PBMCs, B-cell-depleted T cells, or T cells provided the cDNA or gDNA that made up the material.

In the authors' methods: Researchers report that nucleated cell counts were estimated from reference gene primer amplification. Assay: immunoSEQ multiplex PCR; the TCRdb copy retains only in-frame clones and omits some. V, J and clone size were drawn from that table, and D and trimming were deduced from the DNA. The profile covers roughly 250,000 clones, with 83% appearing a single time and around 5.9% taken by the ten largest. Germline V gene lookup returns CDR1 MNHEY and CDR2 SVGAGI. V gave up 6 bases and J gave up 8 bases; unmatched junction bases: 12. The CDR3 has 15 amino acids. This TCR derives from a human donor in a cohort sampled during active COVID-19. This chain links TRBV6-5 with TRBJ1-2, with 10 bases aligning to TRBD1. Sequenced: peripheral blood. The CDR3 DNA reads TGTGCCAGCAGCCATAGACAGGGGGCTAGAGTAGGCTACACCTTC. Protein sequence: CASSHRQGARVGYTF.